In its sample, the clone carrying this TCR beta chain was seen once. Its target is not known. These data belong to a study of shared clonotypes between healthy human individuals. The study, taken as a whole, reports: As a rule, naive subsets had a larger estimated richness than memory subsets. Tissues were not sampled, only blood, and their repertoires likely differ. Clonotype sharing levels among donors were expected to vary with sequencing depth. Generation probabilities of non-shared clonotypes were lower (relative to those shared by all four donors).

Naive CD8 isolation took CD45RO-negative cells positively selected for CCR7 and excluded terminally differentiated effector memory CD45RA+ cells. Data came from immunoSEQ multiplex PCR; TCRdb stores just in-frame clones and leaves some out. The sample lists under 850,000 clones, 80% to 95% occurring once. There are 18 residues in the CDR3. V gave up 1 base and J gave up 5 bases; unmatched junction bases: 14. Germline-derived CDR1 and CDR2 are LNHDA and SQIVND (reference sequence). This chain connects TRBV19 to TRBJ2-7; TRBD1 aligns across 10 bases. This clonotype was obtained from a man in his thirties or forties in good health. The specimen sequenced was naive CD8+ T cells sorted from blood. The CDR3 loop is CASSIGLFTTGGFDEQYF. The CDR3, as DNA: TGTGCCAGTAGTATAGGACTCTTTACGACAGGGGGCTTCGACGAGCAGTACTTC.